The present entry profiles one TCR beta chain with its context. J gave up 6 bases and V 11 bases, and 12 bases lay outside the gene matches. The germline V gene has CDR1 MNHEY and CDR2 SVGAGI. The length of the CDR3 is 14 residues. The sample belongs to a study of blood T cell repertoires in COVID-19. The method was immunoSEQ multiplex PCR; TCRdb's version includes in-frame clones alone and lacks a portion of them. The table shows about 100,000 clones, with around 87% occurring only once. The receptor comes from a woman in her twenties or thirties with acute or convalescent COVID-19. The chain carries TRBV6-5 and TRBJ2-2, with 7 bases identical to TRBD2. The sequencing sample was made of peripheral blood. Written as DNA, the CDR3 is TGTGCCCATAGGAGGGAGGGTTTGTCCGGGGAGCTGTTTTTT. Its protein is CAHRREGLSGELFF.